The present T cell receptor beta chain was sequenced within a study of cytomegalovirus exposure and HLA in healthy donors. Broader study findings: Rarity marked most TCR sequences, yet some public TCRs occurred in many donors.

As for this clone: The antigen remains undetermined. At one of its ends the junction is not consistent with the germline gene, which may arise from a read error.

This CDR3 region has 15 residues. Germline CDR1 is SEHNR and CDR2 is FQNEAQ (reference sequence). The study ran its PCR with 60 Vbeta and 13 Jbeta primers. Sequenced by immunoSEQ multiplex PCR; TCRdb stores in-frame clones only, minus some. This sample has about 150,000 clones, with around 77% found just once. The chain recombines TRBV7-9 with TRBJ2-1, with TRBD2 matching 8 bases. What was sequenced was PBMCs. The clonotype comes from a man younger than 40 in good health. DNA of the CDR3: TGTTCCAGCAGCTACCCTTTCGGGGGGGTCAATGAGCAGTTCTTC. It yields the protein CSSSYPFGGVNEQFF. The full variable domain, rest sourced from reference TRBV7-9 and TRBJ2-1, is DTGVSQNPRHKITKRGQNVTFRCDPISEHNRLYWYRQTLGQGPEFLTYFQNEAQLEKSRLLSDRFSAERPKGSFSTLEIQRTEQGDSAMYLCSSSYPFGGVNEQFFGPGTRLTVL.